This entry concerns a single T cell receptor (beta chain). Its cognate antigen is unknown. PCR used 60 Vbeta primers and 13 Jbeta primers. Profiling relied on immunoSEQ multiplex PCR, and the TCRdb table lists in-frame clones only, not all of them. The sample lists some 98,000 clones, roughly two thirds occurring once. The sample originates from a study of cytomegalovirus exposure and HLA in healthy donors. Whole-study results and caveats: Later on, analysis showed that most CMV-associated TCR beta chains appeared to be HLA-restricted.

The CDR3 sequence is 17 residues long. V lost 2 bases and J lost 4; bases outside the gene matches: 9. Germline CDR1 reads SGHTA; CDR2 reads FQGNSA. This sequence was found in a man in his fifties or sixties in good health and CMV-seronegative. What was sequenced was PBMCs. This chain links TRBV7-2 with TRBJ2-1; 9 nucleotides align to TRBD2. The CDR3 nucleotides read TGTGCCAGCAGCTTAAGGATCGGGACTAGCCATTACAATGAGCAGTTCTTC. Its translation: CASSLRIGTSHYNEQFF.